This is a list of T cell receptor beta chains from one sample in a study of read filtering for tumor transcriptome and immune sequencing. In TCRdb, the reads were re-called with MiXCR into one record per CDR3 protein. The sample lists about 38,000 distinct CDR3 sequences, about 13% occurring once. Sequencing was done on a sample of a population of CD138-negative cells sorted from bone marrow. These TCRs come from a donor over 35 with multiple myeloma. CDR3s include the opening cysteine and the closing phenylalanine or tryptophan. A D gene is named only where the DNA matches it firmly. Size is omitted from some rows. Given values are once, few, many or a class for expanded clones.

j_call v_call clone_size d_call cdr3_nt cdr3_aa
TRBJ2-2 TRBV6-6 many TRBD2 TGTGCCAGCAGTCGATCGCCTGGGACTAGCGGGCTTGGGAACACCGGGGAGCTGTTTTTT CASSRSPGTSGLGNTGELFF
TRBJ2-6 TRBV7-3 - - TGTGCCAGCAGCTCAAGGGGCAGAAGCGAGGCCAACGTCCTGACTTTC CASSSRGRSEANVLTF
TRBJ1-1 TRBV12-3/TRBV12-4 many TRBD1 TGTGCCAGCAGTCCAAGAAGCCCGGGACAGGGAGGGAACACTGAAGCTTTCTTT CASSPRSPGQGGNTEAFF
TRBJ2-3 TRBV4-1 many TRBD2 TGCGCCAGCAGCTCCGGATCTAGCGGCACCGCAGATACGCAGTATTTT CASSSGSSGTADTQYF
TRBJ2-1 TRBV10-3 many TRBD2 TGTGCCATCAGTGGGGGGAGAGTAGCGGGAGCCACCGTGGATGAGCAGTTCTTC CAISGGRVAGATVDEQFF
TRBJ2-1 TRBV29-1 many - TGCAGCGTTGAAGGGCGCTTCACGGGGAGGATGGGAGACAATGAGCAGTTCTTC CSVEGRFTGRMGDNEQFF
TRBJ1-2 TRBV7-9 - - TGTACCCGCAGCGGGACCCGTCTTGTCTATGGCTACACCTTC CTRSGTRLVYGYTF
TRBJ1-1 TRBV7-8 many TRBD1 TGTGCCAGCAGCTCCCGGGACAGGGGCACTGAAGCTTTCTTT CASSSRDRGTEAFF
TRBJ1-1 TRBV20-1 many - TGCAGTGCTAGAGATCCCCGGGGTGGGAACACTGAAGCTTTCTTT CSARDPRGGNTEAFF
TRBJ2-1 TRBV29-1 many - TGCAGCGTTACGGGAGAAAGCTACAATGAGCAGTTCTTC CSVTGESYNEQFF
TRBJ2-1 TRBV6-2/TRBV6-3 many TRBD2 TGTGCCAGCAGTTACTCCGGGAGCCTAGCGGGCTACAATGAGCAGTTCTTC CASSYSGSLAGYNEQFF
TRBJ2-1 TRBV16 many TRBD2 TGTGCCAGCAGCCAATCTAAGCTAGCGGGTCGGTACAATGAGCAGTTCTTC CASSQSKLAGRYNEQFF
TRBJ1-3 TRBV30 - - TGTGCCTGGGGACGAGCGGGAGTCTCTGGAAACACCGTATATTTT CAWGRAGVSGNTVYF
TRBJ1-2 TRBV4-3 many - TGCGCCAGCAGCCAAGATCTTGATGGGGGGTATTATGGCTACACCTTC CASSQDLDGGYYGYTF
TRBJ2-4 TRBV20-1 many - TGCAGTGCTAGATACCCGGGGCAGGACAAAAACATTCAGTACTTC CSARYPGQDKNIQYF
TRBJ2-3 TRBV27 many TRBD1 TGTGCCAGCAGATGGGACAGGGTTACAGATACGCAGTATTTT CASRWDRVTDTQYF
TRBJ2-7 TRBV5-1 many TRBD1 TGCGCCAGCAGCTTCGCGACAGGGGGTACCTACGAGCAGTACTTC CASSFATGGTYEQYF
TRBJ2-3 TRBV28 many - TGTGCCAGCAGTTCCCACTTGGGGGGCACAGATACGCAGTATTTT CASSSHLGGTDTQYF
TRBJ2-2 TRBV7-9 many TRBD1 TGTGCCAGCAGCGACGAACCCTTACAAGTGACAGGGGGCGCCCGCACCGGGGAGCTGTTTTTT CASSDEPLQVTGGARTGELFF
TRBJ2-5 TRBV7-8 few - TGTGCCAGCAGCTTAGACGGGACAAACCAAGAGACCCAGTACTTC CASSLDGTNQETQYF
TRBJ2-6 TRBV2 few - TGTGCCAGCAGCCTTGCAACAGGGGCCAACGTCCTGACTTTC CASSLATGANVLTF
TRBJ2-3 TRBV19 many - TGTGCCAGTAGTACCCGGCGGCCAGATACGCAGTATTTT CASSTRRPDTQYF
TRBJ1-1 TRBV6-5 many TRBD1 TGTGCCAGCAGTAACCGACAGGGCGGTGAAGCTTTCTTT CASSNRQGGEAFF
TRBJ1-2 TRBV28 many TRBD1 TGTGCCAGCAGTTCACAGGGGGTAAACTATGGCTACACCTTC CASSSQGVNYGYTF
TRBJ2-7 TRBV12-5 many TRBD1 TGTGCTAGTGGTTTGGGGGAACCATTTGACAGGGCCGAGCAGTACTTC CASGLGEPFDRAEQYF
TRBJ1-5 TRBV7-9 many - TGTGCCAGCAGCTCGACAAGGAATAGCAATCAGCCCCAGCATTTT CASSSTRNSNQPQHF
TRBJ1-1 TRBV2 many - TGTGCCAGCATAAGAGGGAACACTGAAGCTTTCTTT CASIRGNTEAFF
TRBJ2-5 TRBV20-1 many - TGCAGTGCCCGAAGGCTAGCTGGGGAGACCCAGTACTTC CSARRLAGETQYF
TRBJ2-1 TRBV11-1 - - TGTGCCAGCCGACCCTCGGAGGGCCATTCTTACAATGAGCAGTTCTTC CASRPSEGHSYNEQFF
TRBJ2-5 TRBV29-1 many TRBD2 TGCAGCGTTGAGGTCCTAGCGGGGGAGACCCAGTACTTC CSVEVLAGETQYF
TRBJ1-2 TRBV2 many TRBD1 TGTGCCAGCTCCCGGGGACAGGTTGACTATGGCTACACCTTC CASSRGQVDYGYTF
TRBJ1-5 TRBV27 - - TGTGCCGGCGGAATAAAACGGGACAAACCCCAGCATTTT CAGGIKRDKPQHF
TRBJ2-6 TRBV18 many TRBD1 TGTGCCAGCTCACCGACACTTGGGACAGGGACTTCTGGGGCCAACGTCCTGACTTTC CASSPTLGTGTSGANVLTF
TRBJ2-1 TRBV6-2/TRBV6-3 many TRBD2 TGTGCCAGCAGGGAAGACCGGACTAGAAATGAGCAGTTCTTC CASREDRTRNEQFF
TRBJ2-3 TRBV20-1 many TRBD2 TGCAGTGCCACCGGGACTAGCGGGACAGATACGCAGTATTTT CSATGTSGTDTQYF
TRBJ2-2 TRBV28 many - TGTGCCAGCAGTTTTGGGGGGAACACCGGGGAGCTGTTTTTT CASSFGGNTGELFF
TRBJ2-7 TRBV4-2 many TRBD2 TGTGCCAGCAGCCAACCTATAGCGGGAGGGCCGTTGGAGCAGTACTTC CASSQPIAGGPLEQYF
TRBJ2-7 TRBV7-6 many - TGTGCCAGCAGCTTAGGACACCTCTACGAGCAGTACTTC CASSLGHLYEQYF
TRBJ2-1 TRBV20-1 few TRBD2 TGCAACGGGGGGTACAATGAGCGGTTCTTC CNGGYNERFF
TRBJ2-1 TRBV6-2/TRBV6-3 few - TGTGCCAGCAGGCCTCCAAACAGGGTGAATGAGCAGTTCTTC CASRPPNRVNEQFF
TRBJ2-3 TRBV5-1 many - TGCGCCAGCATCCCGGACGGCCTGAGCACAGATACGCAGTATTTT CASIPDGLSTDTQYF
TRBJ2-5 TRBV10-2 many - TGCGCCAGCAGTGAACCGGGGACGGAAGAGACCCAGTACTTC CASSEPGTEETQYF
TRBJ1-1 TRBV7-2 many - TGTGCCAGCAGCTTAGCCCCGGCAAATGTGAACACTGAAGCTTTCTTT CASSLAPANVNTEAFF
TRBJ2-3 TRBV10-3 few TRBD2 TGTGCCATCACGAGGGCCTTGGCGGGAGGCTTAGCCACAGATACGCAGTATTTT CAITRALAGGLATDTQYF
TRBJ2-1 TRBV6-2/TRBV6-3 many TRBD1 TGTGCCAGCAGCCCAAGACAGGGAAAAAGGGACAATGAGCAGTTCTTC CASSPRQGKRDNEQFF
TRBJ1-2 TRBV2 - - TGTGCCAGCAGTGAGTACGGAGTCTATGGCTACACCTTC CASSEYGVYGYTF
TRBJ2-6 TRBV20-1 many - TGCAGTGCTTCCCCCTCCCCCTCTGGGGCCAACGTCCTGACTTTC CSASPSPSGANVLTF
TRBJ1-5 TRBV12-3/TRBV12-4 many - TGTGCCAGCAGTTTGGCGGGGTTTCAGCCCCAGCATTTT CASSLAGFQPQHF
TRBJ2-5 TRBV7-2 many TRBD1 TGTGCCAGCAGCCCCTATGGCAGGGGGGAGACCCAGTACTTC CASSPYGRGETQYF
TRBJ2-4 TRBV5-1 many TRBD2 TGCGCCAGCAGCTCGGGCGGGCCTAGCGGGACAAACATTCAGTACTTC CASSSGGPSGTNIQYF
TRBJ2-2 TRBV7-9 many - TGTGCCAGCAGCTTCCAGGGGTCATATAACACCGGGGAGCTGTTTTTT CASSFQGSYNTGELFF
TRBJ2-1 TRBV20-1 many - TGCAGTGCAAAGACAGGGAGCGGGGTCTCTTACAATGAGCAGTTCTTC CSAKTGSGVSYNEQFF
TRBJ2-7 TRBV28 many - TGTGCCAGCACCCCAGGAACGTACGAGCAGTACTTC CASTPGTYEQYF
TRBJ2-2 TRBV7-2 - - TGCGCCAGGAGTGAGTGGCTCGCCGGGGAGCTGTTTTTT CARSEWLAGELFF
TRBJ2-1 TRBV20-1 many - TGCAGTGCTAGCTCCAATCTAGCGAGTTCCTACAATGAGCAGTTCTTC CSASSNLASSYNEQFF
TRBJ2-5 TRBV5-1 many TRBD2 TGCGCCAGCAGCTTGTCAGAACTAGCGGGAGGAAAGACCCAGTACTTC CASSLSELAGGKTQYF